The 20 T cell receptor beta chains listed next were all sequenced from one sample in a study of cytomegalovirus exposure and HLA in healthy donors. 13 Jbeta primers and 60 Vbeta primers were used for the PCR. Clones were sequenced by immunoSEQ multiplex PCR, and TCRdb holds only the in-frame ones, with some missing. The repertoire has around 140,000 clones, 64% of them found once; the top ten carry under 2.5%. Sample: PBMCs. Receptors originate from a woman aged 40 to 55 in good health and CMV-seronegative.

The chain has TRBV7-9 and TRBJ2-7; TRBD1 aligns across 8 bases. Germline V gene data show CDR1 as SEHNR and CDR2 as FQNEAQ (reference sequence). Losses at the gene ends were 4 bases for V and 6 bases for J; bases not matched to a gene: 11. CDR3 length: 15 residues. In DNA, the CDR3 is TGTGCCAGCAGCTCTACCCATTCAGGGGGCGGCGAGCAGTACTTC. Encoded protein: CASSSTHSGGGEQYF.

This sequence joins TRBV7-2 and TRBJ2-5; the D gene is possibly TRBD2 (6 bases). This CDR3 has 13 residues. Deletions cut 4 bases from V and 3 bases from J, with 9 bases between. Germline V gene data show CDR1 as SGHTA and CDR2 as FQGNSA. CDR3 in amino acids: CASSSSVEETQYF. CDR3 nucleotides: TGTGCCAGCAGCTCTAGCGTCGAAGAGACCCAGTACTTC.

This rearrangement joins TRBV6-5 to TRBJ1-2, with D possibly being TRBD1 (6 bases). The germline CDR1 and CDR2 sequences are MNHEY and SVGAGI. V was shortened by 6 bases and J by 8 bases, with 16 bases between the two germline ends. This CDR3 is built from 13 residues. CDR3 DNA sequence: TGTGCCAGCAGCCGCCAGGGGAGTCGAGGCTACACCTTC. Amino acid sequence: CASSRQGSRGYTF.

The chain recombines TRBV29-1 with TRBJ1-1; D is uncertain. Germline V lookup: CDR1 SQVTM, CDR2 ANQGSEA. The ends were cut back, 4 bases at V and 2 bases at J, with 8 bases in the middle. This CDR3 has 12 amino acids. The CDR3 reads CSVVPGNTEAFF. The DNA of the CDR3 is TGCAGCGTTGTCCCAGGTAACACTGAAGCTTTCTTT.

The sample holds one count of this clone. Other DNA sequences in the same sample also yield this CDR3. The chain employs TRBV19 and TRBJ1-1, with D uncertain. The CDR3 contains 13 residues. Trimming removed 5 bases from V and 1 base from J, with 8 bases in between. Germline V gene data show CDR1 as LNHDA and CDR2 as SQIVND (reference sequence). This CDR3 is CASSPRENTEAFF. CDR3 sequence (DNA): TGTGCCAGTAGTCCCCGGGAGAACACTGAAGCTTTCTTT.

The chain employs TRBV13 and TRBJ2-4; perhaps TRBD1 as D (6 bases). Trimming stripped 5 bases from V and 2 bases from J, with 19 bases between. CDR3 length equals 17 residues. CDR1 PRHDT and CDR2 FYEKMQ come from the germline V gene (reference sequence). This chain's CDR3 is CASSLTLWTETKNIQYF. The CDR3 DNA sequence: TGTGCCAGCAGCCTAACCTTGTGGACAGAAACCAAAAACATTCAGTACTTC.

The chain has TRBV2 and TRBJ1-5, with 10 bases lining up with TRBD1. The CDR3 extends over 13 amino acids. Germline CDR1 SNHLY, CDR2 FYNNEI. V lost 6 bases, J lost 6 bases, and 2 bases stayed unmatched. CDR3 DNA: TGTGCCAGCAGGGGGACAGGGGTTCAGCCCCAGCATTTT. Its translation: CASRGTGVQPQHF.

The chain joins TRBV5-1 to TRBJ2-3; 7 bases are shared with TRBD1. V dropped 0 bases and J dropped 4; count of bases not matched to a gene: 2. The CDR3 contains 14 residues. Germline loops: CDR1 SGHRS, CDR2 YFSETQ. The DNA of the CDR3 is TGCGCCAGCAGCTTGGGACAGGGAGCAGATACGCAGTATTTT. This sequence encodes CASSLGQGADTQYF.

This clone appeared once. This sequence joins TRBV5-1 and TRBJ1-1; 7 bases are a match to TRBD1. V lost 2 bases and J lost 8; bases outside the gene matches: 9. The V gene's germline CDR1 is SGHRS and CDR2 YFSETQ. This CDR3 region has 14 residues. CDR3 nucleotide sequence: TGCGCCAGCAGCTTAGCCCCCGGGACAGAAGAAGCTTTCTTT. It translates to CASSLAPGTEEAFF.

The chain carries TRBV6-6 and TRBJ2-3; 7 bases fit TRBD2. The CDR3 has 15 amino acids. CDR1 and CDR2 from the germline V gene are MNHNY and SVGAGI (reference sequence). V lost 7 bases, J lost 3 bases, and 10 bases stayed unmatched. CDR3 residues: CASILGGTETDTQYF. As DNA, the CDR3 is TGTGCCAGCATCTTGGGGGGGACCGAGACAGATACGCAGTATTTT.

The chain joins TRBV18 to TRBJ2-5; 9 nucleotides align to TRBD2. Germline CDR1 reads KGHSH; CDR2 reads LQKENI. J was trimmed by 1 base and V by 3 bases; bases with no gene match: 3. The CDR3 extends over 15 amino acids. For the CDR3, the DNA is TGTGCCAGCTCACCCCTAGCGGGGCCCCAAGAGACCCAGTACTTC. This translates into CASSPLAGPQETQYF.

V is TRBV2 and J is TRBJ1-1, with no clear D. CDR1 is SNHLY, CDR2 FYNNEI, per germline. V lost 7 bases and J lost 0, with 6 bases in between. This CDR3 comprises 12 residues. This chain's CDR3 is CASIVMNTEAFF. CDR3 DNA: TGTGCCAGCATTGTCATGAACACTGAAGCTTTCTTT.

This rearrangement joins TRBV7-6 to TRBJ2-5; 9 bases map to TRBD2. Per germline, CDR1 SGHVS and CDR2 FNYEAQ. This CDR3 spans 20 amino acids. V shed 8 bases and J 5 bases; nucleotides not matched to a gene: 27. CDR3 amino acids: CASALELEVGGGAGIETQYF. The CDR3 nucleotides are TGTGCCAGCGCCCTAGAATTGGAAGTGGGCGGGGGGGCCGGGATTGAGACCCAGTACTTC.

The V and J genes are TRBV30 and TRBJ1-2; D is unclear. The V and J ends lost 3 bases and 4 bases respectively, with 9 bases between them. Per the germline V gene, CDR1 is GTSNPN and CDR2 is SVGIG (reference sequence). The CDR3 runs to 12 residues. The CDR3 bases are TGTGCCTGGAGCCGGGAACTCTATGGCTACACCTTC. Translated: CAWSRELYGYTF.

V and J are TRBV30 and TRBJ1-1, with D perhaps TRBD1 (5 bases). Trimming cost V 0 bases and J 3 bases, with 11 bases left between them. Germline assignment: CDR1 GTSNPN and CDR2 SVGIG (reference sequence). The CDR3 extends over 14 amino acids. Written as DNA, the CDR3 is TGTGCCTGGAGTGTACTCAGGGTGGACACTGAAGCTTTCTTT. Amino acids: CAWSVLRVDTEAFF.

The gene calls are TRBV10-3 and TRBJ1-6; TRBD1 might be the D (6 bases). Trimming removed 3 bases from V and 5 bases from J, with 8 bases in between. The CDR3 has 14 amino acids. Germline V gene sequence: CDR1 ENHRY, CDR2 SYGVKD. CDR3 in DNA: TGTGCCATCAGTGAAGGGGGGGATAATTCACCCCTCCACTTT. Encoded protein: CAISEGGDNSPLHF.

The chain employs TRBV7-2 and TRBJ2-1; 7 nucleotides agree with TRBD2. Losses at the gene ends were 11 bases for V and 5 bases for J; bases not matched to a gene: 6. CDR3 length equals 12 residues. Germline CDR1 SGHTA, CDR2 FQGNSA. The CDR3 protein is CAGRLADNEQFF. The CDR3 coding sequence is TGTGCCGGAAGGCTAGCGGACAATGAGCAGTTCTTC.

The chain has TRBV5-6 and TRBJ2-3, with 7 bases lining up with TRBD2. Germline V gene lookup returns CDR1 SGHDT and CDR2 YYEEEE. The V segment lost 0 bases and the J segment 6 bases; nucleotides outside the gene matches: 7. This CDR3 is built from 15 residues. In DNA, the CDR3 is TGTGCCAGCAGCTTGGGGATAGCGGGCCCCGATACGCAGTATTTT. Translation: CASSLGIAGPDTQYF.

This clone has only a few counts. The V gene is TRBV30, the J gene TRBJ1-2; 7 bases are shared with TRBD1. The V gene's germline CDR1 is GTSNPN and CDR2 SVGIG (reference sequence). Losses at the gene ends were 1 base for V and 2 bases for J; bases not matched to a gene: 1. The CDR3 has 13 amino acids. The chain's CDR3 is CAWSATGNYGYTF. CDR3 coding DNA: TGTGCCTGGAGTGCGACAGGGAACTATGGCTACACCTTC.

This clone turned up a few times. The chain joins TRBV25-1 to TRBJ1-2, with 7 bases that match TRBD1. Germline lookup yields CDR1 MGHDK and CDR2 SYGVNS. Trimming cost V 1 base and J 0 bases; bases outside gene matches: 8. The CDR3 spans 17 residues. The CDR3 nucleotides are TGTGCCAGCAGTGAATCCTCACAGGGGCAAGCTAACTATGGCTACACCTTC. This encodes CASSESSQGQANYGYTF.